A selection of T cell receptor beta chains follows, all from one sample in a study of blood T cell repertoires in COVID-19. Profiling relied on immunoSEQ multiplex PCR, and the TCRdb table lists in-frame clones only, not all of them. The sample contains around 310,000 clones, roughly 86% of which appear only once. Specimen: PBMCs or T cells enriched from blood (not recorded which). The receptors here all came from a woman aged 30 to 39 who had recovered from COVID-19. Each CDR3 is given with its conserved first and last residue. The D gene is left open where the match is weak. Part of the rows lack a size; the others show once, few, many or a class for expanded clones.

CDR3aa | CDR3nt | abundance | len | v_gene | d_gene | j_gene
CASSIGPLRRGQETQYF | TGTGCCAGTAGTATAGGGCCCCTCCGGCGGGGCCAAGAGACCCAGTACTTC | . | 17 | TRBV19 | . | TRBJ2-5
CASSLGLASYEQYF | TGTGCCAGCAGCTTAGGGCTAGCTAGCTACGAGCAGTACTTC | . | 14 | TRBV13 | . | TRBJ2-7
CASRRTGTSGYQYF | TGTGCCAGCAGGAGAACCGGGACTAGCGGGTATCAGTACTTC | once | 14 | TRBV27 | TRBD2 | TRBJ2-5
CASSYGASGATGELFF | TGTGCCAGCAGTTACGGGGCTAGCGGGGCAACCGGGGAGCTGTTTTTT | few | 16 | TRBV6-5 | TRBD2 | TRBJ2-2
CASRATGKGSPLHF | TGTGCCAGCAGAGCTACAGGGAAAGGGTCACCCCTCCACTTT | . | 14 | TRBV28 | . | TRBJ1-6
CASSPMVRGDEQFF | TGTGCCAGCTCACCCATGGTGCGGGGGGATGAGCAGTTCTTC | few | 14 | TRBV18 | TRBD2 | TRBJ2-1
CASSRGTGSASPQHF | TGTGCCAGCAGCCGCGGGACGGGGAGTGCATCGCCCCAGCATTTT | . | 15 | TRBV6-6 | . | TRBJ1-5
CATSDASGKNEQFF | TGTGCCACCAGTGACGCTAGCGGGAAGAATGAGCAGTTCTTC | . | 14 | TRBV24-1 | TRBD2 | TRBJ2-1
CASSLYPPVKGETQYF | TGTGCCAGCAGTTTATACCCCCCCGTAAAGGGGGAGACCCAGTACTTC | . | 16 | TRBV27 | . | TRBJ2-5
CAWSLIGEKLFF | TGTGCCTGGAGTTTGATCGGTGAAAAACTGTTTTTT | . | 12 | TRBV30 | . | TRBJ1-4
CASSLALGAGYNEQFF | TGCGCCAGCAGCTTGGCCCTGGGGGCTGGCTACAATGAGCAGTTCTTC | . | 16 | TRBV5-1 | . | TRBJ2-1
CASSATRRENTGELFF | TGTGCCAGCTCAGCGACTAGGCGGGAGAACACCGGGGAGCTGTTTTTT | . | 16 | TRBV18 | . | TRBJ2-2
CAWSATWTGGMVNTIYF | TGTGCCTGGAGTGCGACATGGACAGGGGGCATGGTAAACACCATATATTTT | . | 17 | TRBV30 | TRBD1 | TRBJ1-3
CASSYNRDSHEAFF | TGTGCCAGCAGTTACAACCGCGACAGTCATGAAGCTTTCTTT | . | 14 | TRBV6-5 | . | TRBJ1-1
CASSLSRTGLYGYTF | TGTGCCAGCAGTTTATCGCGGACAGGGCTCTATGGCTACACCTTC | . | 15 | TRBV27 | TRBD1 | TRBJ1-2
CAGHRPGRNSPLHF | TGTGCCGGTCACCGGCCCGGGAGGAATTCACCCCTCCACTTT | . | 14 | TRBV24-1 | . | TRBJ1-6
CASSDAQGNTEAFF | TGCGCCAGCAGCGATGCACAGGGGAACACTGAAGCTTTCTTT | . | 14 | TRBV5-1 | . | TRBJ1-1
CASSLTVGGYNEQFF | TGTGCCAGCAGTTTGACGGTAGGGGGATACAATGAGCAGTTCTTC | . | 15 | TRBV27 | . | TRBJ2-1
CASSSGLAGFSSYNEQFF | TGTGCCAGCAGCTCGGGACTAGCGGGATTCAGCTCCTACAATGAGCAGTTCTTC | once | 18 | TRBV7-9 | TRBD2 | TRBJ2-1
CASTPSGQGIWGEQYF | TGTGCCAGCACCCCCTCCGGACAGGGGATCTGGGGCGAGCAGTACTTC | . | 16 | TRBV2 | TRBD1 | TRBJ2-7
CATRLAGGQYNEQFF | TGTGCCACCAGACTAGCGGGAGGGCAATACAATGAGCAGTTCTTC | few | 15 | TRBV19 | TRBD2 | TRBJ2-1
CASSEGAGGIYEQYF | TGTGCCAGCAGTGAAGGGGCAGGGGGCATCTACGAGCAGTACTTC | . | 15 | TRBV6-1 | TRBD1 | TRBJ2-7
CAWNGAGDTQYF | TGTGCCTGGAACGGTGCCGGAGATACGCAGTATTTT | . | 12 | TRBV30 | . | TRBJ2-3
CASSFGQGVMQPQHF | TGTGCCAGTAGTTTTGGACAGGGGGTGATGCAGCCCCAGCATTTT | . | 15 | TRBV19 | TRBD1 | TRBJ1-5
CATSRDPGGHYNEQFF | TGTGCCACCAGCAGAGACCCGGGAGGGCACTACAATGAGCAGTTCTTC | . | 16 | TRBV15 | TRBD2 | TRBJ2-1
CAWSVEAGVYEQYF | TGTGCCTGGAGTGTAGAAGCGGGAGTCTACGAGCAGTACTTC | once | 14 | TRBV30 | TRBD2 | TRBJ2-7
CAISVSSYEQYF | TGTGCCATCAGTGTCAGCTCCTACGAGCAGTACTTC | . | 12 | TRBV10-3 | . | TRBJ2-7
CASSIDSAYEQYF | TGTGCCAGTAGTATTGATTCGGCCTACGAGCAGTACTTC | . | 13 | TRBV19 | . | TRBJ2-7